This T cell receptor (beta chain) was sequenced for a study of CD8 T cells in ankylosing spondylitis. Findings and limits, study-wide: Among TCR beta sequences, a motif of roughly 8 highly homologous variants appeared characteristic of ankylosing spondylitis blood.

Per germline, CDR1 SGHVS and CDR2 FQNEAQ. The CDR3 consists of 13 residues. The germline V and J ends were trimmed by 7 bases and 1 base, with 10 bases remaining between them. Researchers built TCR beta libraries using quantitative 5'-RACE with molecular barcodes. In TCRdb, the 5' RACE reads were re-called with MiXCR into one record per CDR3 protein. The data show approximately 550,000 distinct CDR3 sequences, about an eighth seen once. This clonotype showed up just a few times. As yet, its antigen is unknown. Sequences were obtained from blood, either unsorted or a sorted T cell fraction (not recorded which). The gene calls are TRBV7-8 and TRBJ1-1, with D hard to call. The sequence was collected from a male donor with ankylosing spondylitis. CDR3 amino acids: CASMAEANTEAFF. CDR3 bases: TGTGCCAGCATGGCAGAGGCGAACACTGAAGCTTTCTTT.